What follows describes a single T cell receptor beta chain. Assembly of TCR beta libraries relied on iRepertoire HTBI primers together with Arm-PCR of CDR3 regions. TCRdb re-derived calls from the multiplex PCR reads in MiXCR, one entry per CDR3 protein. In the table there are a few hundred thousand distinct CDR3 sequences, 15% to 20% of which are singletons. The data are from a study of regulatory T cells in long-lasting Graves disease. This sample's time point: newly diagnosed GD, antithyroid drugs for less than 3 months. Researchers made the TCR library from RNA that was extracted from PBMCs. With 4 bases clipped from V and 4 bases from J, the junction kept 15 bases outside the gene matches. CDR1 and CDR2 from the germline V gene are MGHRA and YSYEKL. This CDR3 region has 17 residues. These same data were also listed under a study on T cells in Graves' hyperthyroidism and ophthalmopathy. That investigation notes: HTBI primers were used for first-round RT-PCR of the TCR CDR3.

The rearrangement links TRBV4-1 to TRBJ2-7, with 8 nucleotides matching TRBD2. The starting material was peripheral blood mononuclear cells (PBMCs), obtained at new diagnosis, from a patient treated with antithyroid drugs. This receptor was identified in a woman aged 18-29 years with Graves disease. DNA for the CDR3: TGCGCCAGCAGCCGACCTACGGGGAGGCGGGGGGATTACGAGCAGTACTTC. This codes for CASSRPTGRRGDYEQYF.